Listed here are 25 T cell receptor beta chains from one sample, sequenced in a study of blood T cell repertoires in COVID-19. Profiling relied on immunoSEQ multiplex PCR, and the TCRdb table lists in-frame clones only, not all of them. The sample holds some 500,000 clones; about 89% are singletons and the top ten take around 7.8%. Sequenced input: peripheral blood. Receptor source: a woman aged 45-65 years with COVID-19, enrolled during active disease.

This clone has only a few counts. This rearrangement joins TRBV20-1 to TRBJ2-4; maybe TRBD1 (5 bases). V was cut by 3 bases and J by 8 bases, with 5 bases left in between. The CDR3 is made up of 10 amino acids. Per germline, CDR1 DFQATT and CDR2 SNEGSKA (reference sequence). The CDR3 DNA reads TGCAGTGCTAGCAGGGACATTCAGTACTTC. Translation gives CSASRDIQYF.

The gene calls are TRBV7-3 and TRBJ2-2; 7 bases align to TRBD1. CDR1 is SGHTA and CDR2 is FQGTGA in the germline V gene. The CDR3 is made up of 14 amino acids. Germline trimming cut 5 bases from V and 4 bases from J; bases unmatched to any gene: 4. CDR3: CASSRQGATGELFF. The CDR3 DNA sequence: TGTGCCAGCAGCCGACAGGGCGCCACCGGGGAGCTGTTTTTT.

Of note for this clone: Other nucleotide sequences from this sample produce the same CDR3. The chain combines TRBV4-2 with TRBJ1-5, with D perhaps TRBD1 (5 bases). The CDR3 runs 14 residues. Per the germline V gene, CDR1 is LGHNA and CDR2 is YNFKEQ. V lost 0 bases to trimming and J lost 4 bases, with 7 bases between them. CDR3 DNA: TGTGCCAGCAGCCAAGAGGAGGGGAATCAGCCCCAGCATTTT. It is translated as CASSQEEGNQPQHF.

The chain combines TRBV10-3 with TRBJ1-2, with 8 positions matching TRBD1. Germline values: CDR1 ENHRY, CDR2 SYGVKD. The V segment lost 2 bases and the J segment 6 bases; nucleotides outside the gene matches: 14. This CDR3 has 17 residues. The CDR3 nucleotides are TGTGCCATCAGTGAGCCGGCAGGGGGCGCGTTAAACAATGGCTACACCTTC. Translation gives CAISEPAGGALNNGYTF.

The chain uses TRBV4-1 and TRBJ2-7, with a tentative D call TRBD2 (7 bases). Deletions cut 4 bases from V and 2 bases from J, with 12 bases between. The germline V gene has CDR1 MGHRA and CDR2 YSYEKL. This CDR3 has 14 amino acids. CDR3 region: CASSPRGATYEQYF. In DNA, the CDR3 is TGCGCCAGCAGCCCCCGGGGGGCCACCTACGAGCAGTACTTC.

V is TRBV28 and J is TRBJ2-7, with 8 nucleotides matching TRBD2. This CDR3 has 14 residues. The V gene end was trimmed by 8 bases and the J gene end by 13 bases; junction bases not matched to a gene: 19. CDR1 and CDR2 (germline): MDHEN, SYDVKM. The CDR3 nucleotides read TGTGCCAGCTACGGGGGGGGTAGCGGGTCTGAGCGATACTTC. Its translation is CASYGGGSGSERYF.

The chain uses TRBV4-1 and TRBJ1-2; no clear D gene. The CDR3 runs to 14 residues. Germline V CDR1 and CDR2: MGHRA, YSYEKL. Trimming stripped 0 bases from V and 4 bases from J, with 9 bases between. The CDR3 DNA is TGCGCCAGCAGCCAAGATCAGTATCTCTATGGCTACACCTTC. Protein product: CASSQDQYLYGYTF.

The chain couples TRBV7-9 to TRBJ2-1; tentative D call: TRBD1 (5 bases). V lost 3 bases and J lost 7, with 10 bases in between. Germline CDR1 SEHNR, CDR2 FQNEAQ (reference sequence). The CDR3 sequence is 13 residues long. CDR3 nucleotides: TGTGCCAGCAGCTTTGGAACAGGTAATGAGCAGTTCTTC. It translates to CASSFGTGNEQFF.

The chain combines TRBV29-1 with TRBJ2-1; D ambiguous. The CDR3 runs to 13 residues. Germline CDR1 and CDR2: SQVTM and ANQGSEA. Deletions cut 5 bases from V and 7 bases from J, with 15 bases between. This chain's CDR3 is CSVRRLFGNEQFF. CDR3 coding DNA: TGCAGCGTTCGCAGGTTATTCGGAAATGAGCAGTTCTTC.

This chain connects TRBV28 to TRBJ1-4, with TRBD1 identical over 8 bases. CDR1 MDHEN and CDR2 SYDVKM come from the germline V gene. J gave up 7 bases and V 2 bases, and 9 bases lay outside the gene matches. CDR3 length equals 16 residues. CDR3 in DNA: TGTGCCAGCAGTTTACCCACGCCAGGGACAGGTGAAAAACTGTTTTTT. It is translated as CASSLPTPGTGEKLFF.

The chain joins TRBV4-1 to TRBJ2-2; TRBD2 agrees at 7 bases. Germline-derived CDR1 and CDR2 are MGHRA and YSYEKL. The length of the CDR3 is 15 residues. J lost 7 bases, V lost 4 bases, and 9 bases had no gene match. In nucleotides, the CDR3 is TGCGCCAGCAGCCGAACTAGACTAGCTGGCGGGGAGCTGTTTTTT. Protein: CASSRTRLAGGELFF.

This clone was seen a single time. The identical CDR3 is also encoded by other nucleotide sequences in the sample. J is TRBJ2-7 and V is TRBV5-4, with 8 bases fitting TRBD1. There are 15 residues in the CDR3. The germline V gene encodes CDR1 SGHNT and CDR2 YYREEE (reference sequence). After removal of 4 bases from V and 0 bases from J, the junction contained 6 bases not matched to a gene. CDR3 nucleotides: TGTGCCAGCAGCCTGCCAGGACAGGGCTCCTACGAGCAGTACTTC. It encodes CASSLPGQGSYEQYF.

The chain recombines TRBV4-1 with TRBJ1-2; no reliable D call. The CDR3 spans 15 residues. V lost 0 bases to trimming and J lost 4 bases, with 12 bases between them. CDR1 MGHRA and CDR2 YSYEKL come from the germline V gene. CDR3 sequence reads: CASSQDSSLLYGYTF. As DNA, the CDR3 is TGCGCCAGCAGCCAAGATAGCAGCCTCCTCTATGGCTACACCTTC.

The gene calls are TRBV6-5 and TRBJ1-1, with D hard to call. There are 14 residues in the CDR3. Looked up from germline, CDR1 is MNHEY and CDR2 is SVGAGI. Trimming took 6 bases from V and 5 from J, leaving 16 bases between them. CDR3 coding DNA: TGTGCCAGCAGGCGGGGATATGCGGAGACTGAAGCTTTCTTT. Its protein product is CASRRGYAETEAFF.

The V call is TRBV7-8, the J call TRBJ2-7; the D is unclear. Germline CDR1 is SGHVS and CDR2 is FQNEAQ. The CDR3 loop spans 12 amino acids. V was pared by 6 bases and J by 0 bases, with 6 bases between. CDR3 sequence: CASSPGSYEQYF. CDR3 in DNA: TGTGCCAGCAGTCCCGGCTCCTACGAGCAGTACTTC.

This chain links TRBV6-5 with TRBJ2-7, with 10 positions matching TRBD1. This CDR3 has 13 amino acids. V lost 9 bases and J lost 6; bases outside the gene matches: 8. Germline V gene data show CDR1 as MNHEY and CDR2 as SVGAGI. This CDR3 reads CASGAGTGVEQYF. The DNA for the CDR3 is TGTGCCAGTGGGGCCGGGACAGGGGTCGAGCAGTACTTC.

The rearrangement links TRBV10-1 to TRBJ1-1, with TRBD1 matching 10 bases. Germline V CDR1 and CDR2: WNHNN, SYGVQD (reference sequence). This CDR3 spans 16 amino acids. After removal of 0 bases from V and 1 base from J, the junction contained 2 bases not matched to a gene. The CDR3 reads CASSESDRGANTEAFF. The CDR3, as DNA: TGCGCCAGCAGTGAGTCGGACAGGGGGGCGAACACTGAAGCTTTCTTT.

The chain links TRBV11-2 to TRBJ1-1, with D hard to call. The CDR3 totals 13 residues. CDR1 is SGHAT and CDR2 is FQNNGV in the germline V gene. V gave up 3 bases and J gave up 4 bases, with 9 bases separating them. This CDR3 is CASSFGPRTEAFF. CDR3 nucleotide sequence: TGTGCCAGCAGCTTTGGGCCGCGCACTGAAGCTTTCTTT. The full variable domain, in which reference TRBV11-2 and TRBJ1-1 provide the parts outside the CDR3, is EAGVAQSPRYKIIEKRQSVAFWCNPISGHATLYWYQQILGQGPKLLIQFQNNGVVDDSQLPKDRFSAERLKGVDSTLKIQPAKLEDSAVYLCASSFGPRTEAFFGQGTRLTVV.

This chain connects TRBV29-1 to TRBJ1-5; TRBD1 agrees at 8 bases. J lost 6 bases, V lost 7 bases, and 11 bases had no gene match. This CDR3 spans 14 amino acids. Germline V gene sequence: CDR1 SQVTM, CDR2 ANQGSEA. CDR3 protein: CSASLGQGSQPQHF. DNA for the CDR3: TGCAGCGCCTCACTCGGACAGGGAAGTCAGCCCCAGCATTTT.

Turning to this clone: Other DNA sequences within the sample encode an identical CDR3. This chain uses TRBV27 with TRBJ2-1, with 7 bases identical to TRBD2. Germline CDR1 and CDR2: MNHEY and SMNVEV (reference sequence). With V trimmed by 2 bases and J by 4 bases, 2 bases remained unmatched. This CDR3 has 14 residues. The CDR3: CASSLAGLYNEQFF. CDR3 coding DNA: TGTGCCAGCAGTTTAGCGGGACTATACAATGAGCAGTTCTTC.

The chain carries TRBV6-5 and TRBJ1-1; maybe TRBD1 (6 bases). CDR3 size: 14 residues. CDR1 is MNHEY, CDR2 SVGAGI, per germline. Trimming took off 7 bases at V and 2 bases at J, with 14 bases between the two ends. The CDR3 sequence is CASITGQSNTEAFF. The CDR3, as DNA: TGTGCCAGCATTACCGGACAGAGCAACACTGAAGCTTTCTTT.

As to this clone: This sample also contains other DNA sequences that code for the same CDR3. The V and J genes are TRBV6-5 and TRBJ1-1; the match to TRBD1 covers 7 bases. In germline, CDR1 is MNHEY, CDR2 SVGAGI. With 0 bases clipped from V and 5 bases from J, the junction kept 3 bases outside the gene matches. The CDR3 totals 14 residues. CDR3 sequence: CASSYSGQSTEAFF. CDR3 DNA sequence: TGTGCCAGCAGTTACTCGGGACAGTCAACTGAAGCTTTCTTT.

This chain joins TRBV28 and TRBJ2-3, with TRBD2 identical over 7 bases. The germline V gene encodes CDR1 MDHEN and CDR2 SYDVKM. Trimming took 7 bases from V and 0 from J; bases not matched to a gene: 4. The CDR3 runs 14 residues. The CDR3: CASIRGDSTDTQYF. CDR3 sequence (DNA): TGTGCCAGCATTCGGGGGGATAGCACAGATACGCAGTATTTT.

The chain uses TRBV5-4 and TRBJ2-2; 11 bases fit TRBD2. V gave up 6 bases and J gave up 8 bases; unmatched junction bases: 15. Germline-derived CDR1 and CDR2 are SGHNT and YYREEE (reference sequence). The CDR3 sequence is 17 residues long. The CDR3 reads CASNPGSGGAGVGELFF. The CDR3 DNA follows: TGTGCCAGCAACCCCGGTAGCGGGGGGGCCGGCGTAGGGGAGCTGTTTTTT.

The chain combines TRBV20-1 with TRBJ2-1; maybe TRBD1 (5 bases). This CDR3 contains 17 residues. From germline, CDR1 is DFQATT and CDR2 SNEGSKA (reference sequence). The V end was cut by 3 bases, the J end by 0 bases, with 18 bases between. In DNA form, the CDR3 reads TGCAGTGCTAGTCTGCAGGGAATCCCAAGCTCCTACAATGAGCAGTTCTTC. The encoded protein is CSASLQGIPSSYNEQFF.